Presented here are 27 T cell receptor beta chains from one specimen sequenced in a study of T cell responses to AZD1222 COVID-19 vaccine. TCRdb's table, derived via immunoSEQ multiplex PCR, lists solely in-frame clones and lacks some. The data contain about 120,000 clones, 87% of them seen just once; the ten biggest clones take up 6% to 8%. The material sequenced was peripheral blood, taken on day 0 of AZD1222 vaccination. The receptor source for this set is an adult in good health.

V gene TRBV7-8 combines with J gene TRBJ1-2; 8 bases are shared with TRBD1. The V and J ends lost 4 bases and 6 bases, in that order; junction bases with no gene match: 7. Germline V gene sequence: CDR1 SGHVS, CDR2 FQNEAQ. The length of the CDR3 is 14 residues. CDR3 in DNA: TGTGCCAGCAGCTCCGAGAGGACAGGGCATGGCTACACCTTC. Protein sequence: CASSSERTGHGYTF.

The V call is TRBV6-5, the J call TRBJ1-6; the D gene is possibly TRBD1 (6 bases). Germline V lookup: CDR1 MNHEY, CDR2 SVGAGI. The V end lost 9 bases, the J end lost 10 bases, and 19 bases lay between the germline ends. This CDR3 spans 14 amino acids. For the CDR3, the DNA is TGTGCCAGTTGGTCCAGGGGAATCATGTCACCCCTCCACTTT. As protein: CASWSRGIMSPLHF.

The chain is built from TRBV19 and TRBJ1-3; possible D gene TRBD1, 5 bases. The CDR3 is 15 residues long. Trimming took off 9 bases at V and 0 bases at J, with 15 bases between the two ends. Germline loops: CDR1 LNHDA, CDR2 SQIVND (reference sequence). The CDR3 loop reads CARGRDVDSGNTIYF. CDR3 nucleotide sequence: TGTGCCAGGGGAAGGGACGTCGACTCTGGAAACACCATATATTTT.

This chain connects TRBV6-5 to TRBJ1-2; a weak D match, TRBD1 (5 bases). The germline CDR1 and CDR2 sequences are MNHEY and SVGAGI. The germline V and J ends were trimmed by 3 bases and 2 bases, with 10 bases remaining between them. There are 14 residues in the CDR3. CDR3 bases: TGTGCCAGCAGTTATTCGCCAGGGAACTATGGCTACACCTTC. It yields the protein CASSYSPGNYGYTF.

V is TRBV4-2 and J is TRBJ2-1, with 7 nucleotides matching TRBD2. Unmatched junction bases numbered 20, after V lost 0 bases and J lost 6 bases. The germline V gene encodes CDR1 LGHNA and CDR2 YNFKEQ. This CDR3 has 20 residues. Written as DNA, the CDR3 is TGTGCCAGCAGCCAAGAGATCCCTATTACCCTGCGGGAGATAGGCAATGAGCAGTTCTTC. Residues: CASSQEIPITLREIGNEQFF.

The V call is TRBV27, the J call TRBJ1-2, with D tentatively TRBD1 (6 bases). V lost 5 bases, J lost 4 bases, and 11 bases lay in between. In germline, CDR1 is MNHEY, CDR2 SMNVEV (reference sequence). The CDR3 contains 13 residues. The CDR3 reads CASSTLDSYGYTF. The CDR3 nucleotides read TGTGCCAGCAGTACCCTGGACAGCTATGGCTACACCTTC.

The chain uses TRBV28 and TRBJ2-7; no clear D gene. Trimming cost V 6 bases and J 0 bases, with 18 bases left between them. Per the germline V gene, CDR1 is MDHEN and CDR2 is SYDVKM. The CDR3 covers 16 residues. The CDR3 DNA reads TGTGCCAGCAGCTCCACACTTACAGAGAGCTCCTACGAGCAGTACTTC. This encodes CASSSTLTESSYEQYF.

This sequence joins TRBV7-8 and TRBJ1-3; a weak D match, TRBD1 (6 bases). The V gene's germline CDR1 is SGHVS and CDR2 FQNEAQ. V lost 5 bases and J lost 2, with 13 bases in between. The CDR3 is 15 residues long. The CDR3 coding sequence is TGTGCCAGCAGCCCCCGGGAGGGGGCTGGAAACACCATATATTTT. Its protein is CASSPREGAGNTIYF. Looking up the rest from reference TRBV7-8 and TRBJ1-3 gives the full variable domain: GAGVSQSPRYKVAKRGQDVALRCDPISGHVSLFWYQQALGQGPEFLTYFQNEAQLDKSGLPSDRFFAERPEGSVSTLKIQRTQQEDSAVYLCASSPREGAGNTIYFGEGSWLTVV.

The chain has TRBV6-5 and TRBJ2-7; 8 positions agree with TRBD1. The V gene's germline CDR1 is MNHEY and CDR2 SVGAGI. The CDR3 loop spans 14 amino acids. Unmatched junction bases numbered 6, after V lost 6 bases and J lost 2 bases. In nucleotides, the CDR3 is TGTGCCAGCAGGAGCCAGGGGGCGGCCTACGAGCAGTACTTC. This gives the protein CASRSQGAAYEQYF.

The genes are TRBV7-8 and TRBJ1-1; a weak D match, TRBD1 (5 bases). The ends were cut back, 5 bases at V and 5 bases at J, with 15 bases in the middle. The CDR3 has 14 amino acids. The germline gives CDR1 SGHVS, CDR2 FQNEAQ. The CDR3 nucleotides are TGTGCCAGCAGCATATCCAGGGAGAGGACTGAAGCTTTCTTT. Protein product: CASSISRERTEAFF. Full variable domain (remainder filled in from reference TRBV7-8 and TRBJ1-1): GAGVSQSPRYKVAKRGQDVALRCDPISGHVSLFWYQQALGQGPEFLTYFQNEAQLDKSGLPSDRFFAERPEGSVSTLKIQRTQQEDSAVYLCASSISRERTEAFFGQGTRLTVV.

The CDR3 reads CAWRRRDSGNTIYF. The DNA for the CDR3 is TGTGCCTGGAGGCGCAGGGATTCTGGAAACACCATATATTTT. This chain links TRBV30 with TRBJ1-3; D possibly corresponds to TRBD1 (5 bases). The CDR3 runs to 14 residues. V was shortened by 3 bases and J by 1 base, with 10 bases between the two germline ends. Germline V CDR1 and CDR2: GTSNPN, SVGIG (reference sequence).

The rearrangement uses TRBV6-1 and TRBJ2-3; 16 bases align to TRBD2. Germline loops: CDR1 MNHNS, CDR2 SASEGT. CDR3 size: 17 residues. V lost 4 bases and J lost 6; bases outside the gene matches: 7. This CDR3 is CASSAGTSGGAPDTQYF. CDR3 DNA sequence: TGTGCCAGCAGTGCCGGGACTAGCGGGGGGGCTCCCGATACGCAGTATTTT.

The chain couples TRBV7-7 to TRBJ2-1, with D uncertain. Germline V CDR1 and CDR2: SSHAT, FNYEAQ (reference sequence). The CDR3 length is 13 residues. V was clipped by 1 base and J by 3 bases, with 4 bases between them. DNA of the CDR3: TGTGCCAGCAGCTTAGTCAGCTACAATGAGCAGTTCTTC. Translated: CASSLVSYNEQFF. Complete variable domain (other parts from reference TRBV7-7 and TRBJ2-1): GAGVSQSPRYKVTKRGQDVTLRCDPISSHATLYWYQQALGQGPEFLTYFNYEAQPDKSGLPSDRFSAERPEGSISTLTIQRTEQRDSAMYRCASSLVSYNEQFFGPGTRLTVL.

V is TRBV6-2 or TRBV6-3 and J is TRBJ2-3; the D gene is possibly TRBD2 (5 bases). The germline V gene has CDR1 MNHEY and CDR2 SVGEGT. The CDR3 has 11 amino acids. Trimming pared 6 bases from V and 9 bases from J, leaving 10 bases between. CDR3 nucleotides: TGTGCCAGCAGCGGGGTCATGACGCAGTATTTT. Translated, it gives CASSGVMTQYF.

The CDR3 sequence is CASSPRLNTEAFF. CDR3 DNA: TGTGCCAGCAGCCCTAGGCTGAACACTGAAGCTTTCTTT. This chain uses TRBV3-1 (or the pseudogene TRBV3-2) with TRBJ1-1; D gene ambiguous. The CDR3 extends over 13 amino acids. V lost 4 bases and J 0 bases, leaving 6 bases between the germline ends. From germline, CDR1 is LGHDT and CDR2 YNNKEL (reference sequence).

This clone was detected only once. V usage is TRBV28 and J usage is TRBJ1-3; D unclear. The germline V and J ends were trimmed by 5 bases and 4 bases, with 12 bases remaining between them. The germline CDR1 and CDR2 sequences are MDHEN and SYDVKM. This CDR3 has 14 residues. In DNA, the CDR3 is TGTGCCAGCAGTGGGCGATTATCCGGAAACACCATATATTTT. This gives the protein CASSGRLSGNTIYF.

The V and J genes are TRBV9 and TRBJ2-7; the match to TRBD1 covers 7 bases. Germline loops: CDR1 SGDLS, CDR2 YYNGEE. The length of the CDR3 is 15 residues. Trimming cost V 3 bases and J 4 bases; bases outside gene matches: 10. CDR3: CASSGGQVGEYEQYF. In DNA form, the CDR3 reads TGTGCCAGCAGCGGTGGACAGGTGGGAGAGTACGAGCAGTACTTC.

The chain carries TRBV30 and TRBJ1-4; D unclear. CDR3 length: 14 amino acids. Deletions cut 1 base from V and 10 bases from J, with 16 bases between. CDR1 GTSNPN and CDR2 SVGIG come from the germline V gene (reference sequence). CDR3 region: CAWSEAGRGRKLFF. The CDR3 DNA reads TGTGCCTGGAGTGAGGCTGGCCGAGGGCGAAAACTGTTTTTT.

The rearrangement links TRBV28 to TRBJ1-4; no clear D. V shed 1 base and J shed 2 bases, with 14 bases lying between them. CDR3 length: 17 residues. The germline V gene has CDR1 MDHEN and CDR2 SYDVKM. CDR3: CASSLSMVGSTNEKLFF. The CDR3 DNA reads TGTGCCAGCAGTTTATCCATGGTGGGGTCCACTAATGAAAAACTGTTTTTT.

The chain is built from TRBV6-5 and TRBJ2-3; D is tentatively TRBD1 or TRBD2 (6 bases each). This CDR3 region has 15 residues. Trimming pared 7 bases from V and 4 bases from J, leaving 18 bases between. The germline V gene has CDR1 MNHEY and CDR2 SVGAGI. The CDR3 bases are TGTGCCAGCAAGTCCCAGGGGCGGGGTGCAGATACGCAGTATTTT. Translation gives CASKSQGRGADTQYF.

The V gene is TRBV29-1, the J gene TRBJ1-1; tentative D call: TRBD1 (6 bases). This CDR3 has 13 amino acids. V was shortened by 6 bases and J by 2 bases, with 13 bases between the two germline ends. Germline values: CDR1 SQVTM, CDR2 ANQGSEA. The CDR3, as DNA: TGCAGCGTAGTCAGGGGATTAAACACTGAAGCTTTCTTT. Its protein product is CSVVRGLNTEAFF.

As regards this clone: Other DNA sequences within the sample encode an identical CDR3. The CDR3 region has the DNA TGTGCCAGCAGCTTGGGAGGTTTAGTCTACAATGAGCAGTTCTTC. Its protein is CASSLGGLVYNEQFF. This chain connects TRBV5-4 to TRBJ2-1; D is ambiguous. CDR3 length: 15 residues. Germline values: CDR1 SGHNT, CDR2 YYREEE (reference sequence). The V end was cut by 0 bases, the J end by 3 bases, with 10 bases between.

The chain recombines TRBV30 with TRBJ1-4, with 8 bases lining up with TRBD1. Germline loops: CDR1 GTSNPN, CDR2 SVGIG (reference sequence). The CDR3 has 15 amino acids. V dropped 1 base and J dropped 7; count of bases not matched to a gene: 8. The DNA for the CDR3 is TGTGCCTGGAGTGCGACAGGGGTAATCGGTGAAAAACTGTTTTTT. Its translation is CAWSATGVIGEKLFF.

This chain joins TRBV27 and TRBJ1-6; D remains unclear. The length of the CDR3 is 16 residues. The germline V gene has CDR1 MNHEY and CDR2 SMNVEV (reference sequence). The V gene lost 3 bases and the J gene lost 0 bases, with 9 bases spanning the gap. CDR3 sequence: CASSFMRSSYNSPLHF. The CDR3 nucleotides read TGTGCCAGCAGTTTCATGAGGAGCTCCTATAATTCACCCCTCCACTTT.

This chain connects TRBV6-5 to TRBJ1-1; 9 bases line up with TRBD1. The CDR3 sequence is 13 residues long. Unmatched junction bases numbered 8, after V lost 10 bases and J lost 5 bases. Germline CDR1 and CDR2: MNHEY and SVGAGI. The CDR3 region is CATDGTGMTEAFF. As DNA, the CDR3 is TGTGCCACCGACGGGACAGGGATGACTGAAGCTTTCTTT.

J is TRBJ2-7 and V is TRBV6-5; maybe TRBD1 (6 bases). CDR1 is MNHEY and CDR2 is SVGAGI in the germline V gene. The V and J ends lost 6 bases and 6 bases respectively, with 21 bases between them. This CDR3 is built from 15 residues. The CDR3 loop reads CASSRPGRGMTEQYF. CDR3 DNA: TGTGCCAGCAGCCGCCCCGGCAGGGGAATGACCGAGCAGTACTTC.

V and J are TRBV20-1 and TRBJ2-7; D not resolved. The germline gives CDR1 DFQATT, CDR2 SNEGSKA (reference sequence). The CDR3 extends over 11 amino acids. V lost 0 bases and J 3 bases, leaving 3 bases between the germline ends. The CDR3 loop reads CSAREDYEQYF. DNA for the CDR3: TGCAGTGCTAGAGAGGACTACGAGCAGTACTTC.